Listed here are 7 T cell receptor beta chains from one sample, sequenced in a study of tumor-infiltrating lymphocytes in primary liver carcinoma. cDNA specific to TCR beta was made from 500 to 650 ng of total RNA, with a constant-region primer employed for priming. A slightly modified ARM-PCR protocol with three nested multiplex PCR rounds produced these TCR beta libraries. TRBV1-TRBV30 forward primers and a C-beta reverse primer were used in the first two PCR rounds, which each ran for about 10 cycles. TCRdb independently ran MiXCR on the multiplex PCR reads; one entry per CDR3 protein. The profile shows approximately 190,000 distinct CDR3 sequences, 85% of them singletons. Unsorted bulk tissue (about 18-32 mg) underwent RNA and DNA co-extraction. Sequencing was carried out using tumor tissue from primary liver carcinoma. These receptors were taken from a man aged 40-50 years with primary liver carcinoma and hepatitis B virus infection.

Points on this clonotype: Sequence at one end of the junction differs from germline and may be a read error. V is TRBV11-1 and J is TRBJ2-4; TRBD2 matches 9 bases. CDR3 length: 17 amino acids. Germline lookup yields CDR1 SGHAT and CDR2 FQDESV (reference sequence). CDR3 sequence (DNA): TGTGCCAGCAGCTTTATCGGGTCTAGCGGGACCAAGAACATTCAGTACTTC. As protein: CASSFIGSSGTKNIQYF. The full variable domain, in which reference TRBV11-1 and TRBJ2-4 provide the parts outside the CDR3, is EAEVAQSPRYKITEKSQAVAFWCDPISGHATLYWYRQILGQGPELLVQFQDESVVDDSQLPKDRFSAERLKGVDSTLKIQPAELGDSAMYLCASSFIGSSGTKNIQYFGAGTRLSVL.

On this clonotype itself: A much more abundant neighbour one base away suggests this may be a read error. The J gene is TRBJ2-1, the V gene TRBV5-1; tentatively, D is TRBD2 (5 bases). The CDR3 has 11 amino acids. Germline CDR1 SGHRS, CDR2 YFSETQ. Deletions cut 8 bases from V and 8 bases from J, with 11 bases between. The CDR3, as DNA: TGCGCCAGTCGGCGGACTGATGAGCAGTTCTTC. Its protein is CASRRTDEQFF.

As to this clonotype: The junction differs from germline at one of its ends, possibly a read error. The rearrangement joins TRBV6-1 to TRBJ2-4, with TRBD1 matching over 11 bases. The CDR3 is made up of 14 amino acids. Germline V gene lookup returns CDR1 MNHNS and CDR2 SASEGT. The DNA for the CDR3 is TGTCCCAGGGACAGGGGGTCATCCCAGAACATTCAGTACTTC. It is translated as CPRDRGSSQNIQYF.

Details on this clonotype: Relative to the germline gene, one junction end is altered; a read error may explain this. The chain links TRBV10-2 to TRBJ2-7; unclear D gene. CDR1 WSHSY and CDR2 SAAADI come from the germline V gene. CDR3 length: 14 residues. The CDR3 loop is CASRESTVRNEQYF. The CDR3 DNA follows: TGCGCCAGCAGAGAGTCGACGGTTAGGAACGAGCAGTACTTC.

Worth noting for this clonotype: One end of the junction does not line up with germline, which may come from a read error. The V gene is TRBV14, the J gene TRBJ2-5; 12 nucleotides line up with TRBD2. Germline V gene lookup returns CDR1 SGHDN and CDR2 FVKESK. The CDR3 has 15 amino acids. The DNA for the CDR3 is TGTGCCAGTAGCCAACTAGCGGGAGGAGTAGAGACCCAGTACTTC. Residues: CASSQLAGGVETQYF.

This clonotype has just a few counts. As the CDR3 is not closed by the conserved phenylalanine or tryptophan, this likely results from a read error. This rearrangement joins TRBV11-3 to TRBJ2-1; D call uncertain. The CDR3 is 12 residues long. CDR1 SGHNT and CDR2 YENEEA come from the germline V gene. The CDR3 reads CASSLNANEQFV. As DNA, the CDR3 is TGTGCCAGCAGCTTAAATGCTAATGAACAGTTCGTC.

Only a few counts were recorded for this clonotype. Relative to the germline gene, one junction end is altered; a read error may explain this. This rearrangement joins TRBV5-4 to TRBJ2-7; 9 nucleotides match TRBD1. Germline values: CDR1 SGHNT, CDR2 YYREEE (reference sequence). The CDR3 covers 15 residues. Here the CDR3 DNA reads TGTATCAGCAGCCCAACTGGGACAGGGATCAACGAACAGTACTTC. Encoded protein: CISSPTGTGINEQYF.